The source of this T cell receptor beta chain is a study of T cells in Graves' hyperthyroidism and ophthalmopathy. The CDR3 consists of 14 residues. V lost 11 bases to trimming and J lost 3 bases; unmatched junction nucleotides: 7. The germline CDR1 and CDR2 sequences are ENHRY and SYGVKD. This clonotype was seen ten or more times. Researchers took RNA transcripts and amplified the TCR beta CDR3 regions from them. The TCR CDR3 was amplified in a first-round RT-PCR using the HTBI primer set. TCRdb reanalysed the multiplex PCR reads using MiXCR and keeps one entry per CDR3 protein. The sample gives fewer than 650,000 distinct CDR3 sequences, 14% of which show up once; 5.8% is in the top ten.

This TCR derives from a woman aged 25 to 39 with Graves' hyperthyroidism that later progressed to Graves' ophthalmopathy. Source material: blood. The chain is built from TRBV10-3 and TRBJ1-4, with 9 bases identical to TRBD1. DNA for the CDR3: TGTGCCTCAACAGGGGGCCCCCCTAATGAAAAACTGTTTTTT. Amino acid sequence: CASTGGPPNEKLFF.